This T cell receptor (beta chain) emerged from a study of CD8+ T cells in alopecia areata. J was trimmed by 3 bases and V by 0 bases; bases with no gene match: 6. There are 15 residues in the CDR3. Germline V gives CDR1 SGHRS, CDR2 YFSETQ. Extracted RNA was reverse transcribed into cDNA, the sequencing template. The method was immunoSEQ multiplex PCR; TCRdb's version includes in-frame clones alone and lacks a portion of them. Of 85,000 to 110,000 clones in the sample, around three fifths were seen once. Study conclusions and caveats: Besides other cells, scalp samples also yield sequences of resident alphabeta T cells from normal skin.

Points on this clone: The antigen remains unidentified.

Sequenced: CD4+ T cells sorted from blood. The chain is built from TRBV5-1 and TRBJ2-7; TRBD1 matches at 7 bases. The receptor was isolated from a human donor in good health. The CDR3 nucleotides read TGCGCCAGCAGCTTGGTGGTGTCAGGGGGCTACGAGCAGTACTTC. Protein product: CASSLVVSGGYEQYF.